These 8 T cell receptor beta chains share one sample of origin, sequenced in a study of CD8 T cells in ankylosing spondylitis (dated by TCRdb to about 2017). Receptors were amplified or captured by 5' RACE. The data were produced on an Illumina HiSeq 2500. TCRdb's own reprocessing of the public reads used fastp at Q25 and MiXCR and kept productive beta chains. When rows share a CDR3 protein, they turn into one entry using the most common DNA and genes. A total of roughly 97,000 distinct CDR3 sequences appear in this sample, about 8.3% of them only once. The top ten clonotypes cover around a tenth of the sample. The sample consisted of blood, either unsorted or a sorted T cell fraction (not recorded which). These receptor sequences come from a male donor with ankylosing spondylitis or in good health (not recorded which).

This clonotype came up many times. The V gene is TRBV6-2 or TRBV6-3, the J gene TRBJ2-7; 9 bases line up with TRBD2. Germline values: CDR1 MNHEY, CDR2 SVGEGT. The CDR3 has 17 residues. With V trimmed by 1 base and J by 0 bases, 7 bases remained unmatched. The CDR3 nucleotides read TGTGCCAGCAGTTACTGGGCTAGCGGGGACATCTCCTACGAGCAGTACTTC. It specifies CASSYWASGDISYEQYF.

This clonotype was seen at least ten times. The DNA for the CDR3 is TGTGCCAGCAGCCCTGGGCCAAATGAGCAGTTCTTC. This translates into CASSPGPNEQFF. The chain recombines TRBV7-9 with TRBJ2-1; D remains unclear. V was clipped by 5 bases and J by 7 bases, with 9 bases between them. The CDR3 consists of 12 residues. Germline lookup yields CDR1 SEHNR and CDR2 FQNEAQ (reference sequence).

The chain recombines TRBV7-2 with TRBJ1-2, with 7 bases matching TRBD1. Trimming removed 5 bases from V and 7 bases from J; junction bases left unmatched: 7. This CDR3 contains 13 residues. Germline values: CDR1 SGHTA, CDR2 FQGNSA. The CDR3 nucleotides are TGTGCCAGCAGCCAGGGGGTCGTTAGTGGCTACACCTTC. Its translation: CASSQGVVSGYTF.

This clonotype occurred many times. The chain recombines TRBV12-3 or TRBV12-4 with TRBJ2-2; 8 bases agree with TRBD2. CDR3 size: 12 residues. V lost 8 bases, J lost 7 bases, and 3 bases stayed unmatched. The DNA for the CDR3 is TGTGCCAGCGGCACTAGCGGCGGGGAGCTGTTTTTT. This translates into CASGTSGGELFF.

V and J are TRBV6-6 and TRBJ2-7; the D is unclear. V was cut by 7 bases and J by 3 bases, with 10 bases left in between. The CDR3 is 12 amino acids. Germline V lookup: CDR1 MNHNY, CDR2 SVGAGI (reference sequence). The CDR3 nucleotides are TGTGCCAGCACCATGGACGGCTACGAGCAGTACTTC. Encoded protein: CASTMDGYEQYF.

Ten or more counts support this clonotype. The chain has TRBV7-2 and TRBJ1-1; no clear D gene. CDR1 is SGHTA and CDR2 is FQGNSA in the germline V gene. There are 14 residues in the CDR3. Trimming left V 6 bases short and J 2 bases short, with 13 bases between. As DNA, the CDR3 is TGTGCCAGCAGGTTATATTCTGATAACACTGAAGCTTTCTTT. The encoded protein is CASRLYSDNTEAFF. Looking up the rest from reference TRBV7-2 and TRBJ1-1 gives the full variable domain: GAGVSQSPSNKVTEKGKDVELRCDPISGHTALYWYRQSLGQGLEFLIYFQGNSAPDKSGLPSDRFSAERTGGSVSTLTIQRTQQEDSAVYLCASRLYSDNTEAFFGQGTRLTVV.

This clonotype came up many times. The chain is built from TRBV20-1 and TRBJ2-1, with TRBD1 identical over 8 bases. The CDR3 sequence is 14 residues long. The junction had 11 bases not matched to a gene; V was cut back by 6 bases and J by 7 bases. CDR1 is DFQATT, CDR2 SNEGSKA, per germline (reference sequence). As DNA, the CDR3 is TGCAGTGCCACCGACAGGGGTCAGGGGAATGAGCAGTTCTTC. It translates to CSATDRGQGNEQFF.

Ten or more counts support this clonotype. This chain joins TRBV6-2 or TRBV6-3 and TRBJ2-3, with TRBD2 matching 8 bases. Trimming removed 10 bases from V and 0 bases from J; junction bases left unmatched: 9. The CDR3 consists of 15 residues. Germline lookup yields CDR1 MNHEY and CDR2 SVGEGT. CDR3: CATQWTGGSTDTQYF. In nucleotides, the CDR3 is TGTGCCACCCAATGGACGGGGGGGAGCACAGATACGCAGTATTTT.